This T cell receptor beta chain was retrieved from a study of cytomegalovirus exposure and HLA in healthy donors (dated by TCRdb to about 2017). Context from the whole study: An earlier analysis of some 550 of the donors reported about 250 Gb of sequence data and about 100 million unique TCR beta sequences from some 180 million T cells. An early release that covered 500 to 800 HLA-typed donors contained approximately 290 gigabases of sequencing data and 75 million to 100 million unique TCR sequences. Of the roughly 400 genotyped donors, 81% fell in the genetic ancestry cluster associated with self-reported Caucasian donors. The study aimed to test whether signatures of past pathogen exposure could be identified by cataloging public T cell receptors. Using immunosequencing, the study profiled T cell repertoires from fewer than 700 subjects and related those repertoires to cytomegalovirus serostatus. Besides the first cohort of approximately 710 subjects, a separate validation cohort made up of over 100 different subjects was used. High-throughput TCR immunosequencing, statistical association of individual TCRs with disease status, and machine learning were combined to predict cytomegalovirus infection status. A later analysis re-examined previously published TCR beta repertoires from over 500 donors and added high-resolution HLA genotyping to investigate patterns of TCR occurrence. In the later analysis, no new phenotypic data were used to find candidate immune exposures; instead, reliance was placed on TCR beta sequences and their occurrence across donors. An earlier analysis of some 500 of the donors applied high-throughput TCR beta sequencing to assess whether each TCR beta V gene segment acted as functional or pseudogenic. Donor age, sex, ethnicity and CMV serostatus were collected together with the repertoire data. In a later genetic analysis, genome-wide SNP genotypes for about three fifths of the 666 donors were used, and that subset was treated as a discovery cohort. Every discovery cohort repertoire had been produced on one sequencing platform. Class I and class II HLA loci were covered by the typing at four-digit resolution. The number of typed donors differed by locus: roughly 629-630 for A, B, C, DRB1 and DQB1; 500 to 550 for DQA1; about 600 for DPA1; and roughly 490 for DPB1. Roughly five DR-DQ haplotypes were treated as single units for association and clustering because of strong linkage in the cohort. On average, around 240,000 unique TCR beta nucleotide sequences were sequenced per donor among 398 genotyped donors of the cohort, with 15% to 20% of those sequences being non-productive. The investigation overall reported the following: Most CMV-associated TCR beta chains appeared to be HLA-restricted in a later analysis, and the HLA associations seemed to be driven largely by CMV exposure. A few of the identified cytomegalovirus-associated TCR beta chains were confirmed in vitro to be specific for cytomegalovirus antigens. Presence/absence analyses assumed roughly uniform sequencing depth across donors, an assumption that may not hold. In both the original and validation cohorts, the classifier was reported to diagnose cytomegalovirus status with high specificity and sensitivity. A later genetic analysis associated a missense DCLRE1C variant with V-gene and J-gene trimming of TCR beta chains, and an independent cohort replicated the association. Compared with the approximately 600-donor mean, donors in an Asian-associated ancestry cluster had fewer N-insertions in productive TCRs, according to a later genetic analysis. In a later analysis, 16,951 TCR beta sequences were associated with specific HLA alleles at a false discovery rate of 0.05. The authors suggested that the approach could potentially be generalized to other disease states and immunological phenotypes. Linkage disequilibrium might explain the correlated functional status among segregating V segments, but an unknown experimental factor could not be ruled out. CMV serostatus was the only immune exposure information available for the cohort. In a later analysis, the rate of TCR association differed among HLA loci, with DRB1 alleles having the most associated TCRs and HLA-C alleles having the fewest. Because the 87-base-pair reads could not distinguish some IMGT-functional V segments, including TRBV6-2 and TRBV6-3, those segments were excluded. Because counts were too low, seventeen rarely observed V segments, including chromosome 9 orphons, were excluded from the earlier analysis of several hundred of the donors. Because HLA typing was missing for some donors at each locus, association tests included only the typed subset. Most TCR sequences were seen in very few donors, while some public TCRs were found in many individuals. In a later analysis, HLA-associated TCR beta chains showed more clonal expansion and lower generation probabilities than non-associated chains that were equally common. In a later analysis, several top co-occurrence clusters were reported to appear linked to parvovirus B19, influenza, CMV and Epstein-Barr virus. A total of fewer than 200 TCR beta chains were listed by the study as associated with cytomegalovirus. The sequencing pipeline was judged likely to have produced a cluster of highly shared sequence variants as a technical artifact. When HLA alleles, especially DR and DQ, strongly co-occurred, TCR associations were difficult to assign to individual alleles. Broadly in line with IMGT annotations, most TCR beta V segments showed up in productive rearrangements about 87% or about 30% of the time in an earlier analysis of approximately 640 of the donors. A further reported finding was that TCR beta sequences accurately predicted the HLA-A and HLA-B alleles for most subjects in the first cohort. This cohort had only TCR beta chains sequenced, and the lack of alpha or paired-chain data limited which features could be detected.

The cohort was made up of 500 to 800 healthy bone marrow donors. All cohort members were sampled while nominally healthy, although unrecorded immune exposures were likely present. The donor tested CMV seronegative, placing the donor among the 350 to 400 seronegative members of the cohort. A peripheral blood sample was collected from each donor, and TCR beta sequencing was performed on peripheral blood mononuclear cells. The Qiagen DNeasy Blood Extraction Kit was used to extract genomic DNA from the blood cell samples. The library was built by means of the immunoSEQ multiplex PCR assay. For the multiplex PCR, a mixture combining 60 forward primers for TCR Vbeta segments and 13 reverse primers for TCR Jbeta segments was used. The CDR3 region of rearranged TCR beta genes was amplified from genomic DNA by a multiplex PCR assay. On the Illumina HiSeq System, the amplified TCR beta libraries were sequenced as 87-base-pair reads. In the original analysis: Across the 500 to 750 repertoires, a later analysis counted roughly 84 million unique TCR beta chains, 8.5 million to 12 million of which were shared by at least two donors. To remove PCR and sequencing errors, raw reads were error-corrected and collapsed into unique sequences using a nearest-neighbor algorithm that merged closely related sequences. V, D and J gene segments were assigned by aligning CDR3 sequences to IMGT reference sequences. For a sequence to be retained, at least a six-nucleotide match to both a V gene segment and a J gene segment was required. A rearrangement was called productive if the CDR3 had no stop codons and remained in frame with V and J, and every other rearrangement was called non-productive. Following IMGT convention, CDR3 was defined as the stretch from the second conserved V-encoded cysteine up to the conserved J-encoded phenylalanine. In an earlier analysis of roughly 610 of the donors, sequences lacking an unambiguous match to a single V gene segment were excluded. An earlier analysis of approximately 590 of the donors called V segments functional above 56.7% productive rearrangements and segregating when the between-donor standard deviation exceeded 5%. To diagnose cytomegalovirus status from the catalog of TCR beta chain sequences, a statistical classification framework was built. In a later analysis, TCR nucleotide sequences were compared against IMGT/GENE-DB human TR gene sequences so that V and J genes could be assigned. Using the TCRdist pipeline, a later analysis assigned CDR3 sequences along with most-parsimonious VDJ recombination scenarios. In a later analysis, every TCR beta chain was defined by the combination of its CDR3 amino acid sequence and its V-gene family, and reads without a unique V-gene family were dropped. In a later analysis, fewer than 600 highly shared, low-generation-probability nucleotide sequences were removed to address suspected cross-contamination and a sequencing artifact. In a later analysis, a clonal expansion index for each public chain was calculated from normalized within-repertoire ranks of inferred template counts. In a later analysis, generation probabilities were computed using a VDJ recombination model fitted to out-of-frame rearrangements, and the results were checked against IGoR. In a later analysis, hypergeometric tests were used to score TCR-TCR, TCR-HLA and TCR-CMV co-occurrence, with a repertoire-size bias correction applied to TCR pairs. False discovery rates were estimated in a later analysis by permuting HLA or CMV assignments 20 times. In a later analysis, co-occurring TCRs were grouped with DBSCAN, and TCRdist sequence similarity was added when clustering was performed within HLA-allele-positive subsets. Repertoires with fewer than 30,000 or more than 120,000 public chains, plus five repertoires with anomalous nucleotide sharing, were excluded from co-occurrence clustering. TCRdb holds this immuneACCESS table with in-frame rearrangements only. Some clones are missing; in checked studies, unresolved V genes explain under half, and the rest has no known cause. Clonal size and the V and J genes are those of that table, whereas D and trimming came from the DNA. This sample's records show approximately 110,000 clones. 3.7% of the sample is held by the ten biggest clonotypes.

From the cysteine up to the phenylalanine, the CDR3 has a length of 13 residues. Only the CDR3 portion is preserved as DNA: 39 bases, with reading frame beginning at the first base. The germline V gene specifies SGHDT as CDR1 and YYEEEE as CDR2. V is pared back by 3 bases and J by 10 bases, with 15 bases lying between the germline termini. About this clone: Its antigen is not yet known.

The V and J genes are TRBV5-6 and TRBJ2-3; a tentative D call is TRBD1 (5 bases match). This TCR came from a man aged 25 to 40 in good health and CMV-seronegative. What was sequenced was PBMCs. The DNA reads as follows: TGTGCCAGCAGCTGGGTGGAGCAGGGCGCGCAGTATTTT. This encodes CASSWVEQGAQYF. Beyond the CDR3, the reference TRBV5-6 and TRBJ2-3 genes provide the residues; the full variable domain reads: DAGVTQSPTHLIKTRGQQVTLRCSPKSGHDTVSWYQQALGQGPQFIFQYYEEEERQRGNFPDRFSGHQFPNYSSELNVNALLLGDSALYLCASSWVEQGAQYFGPGTRLTVL.